A selection of T cell receptor beta chains follows, all from one sample in a study of OX40 agonist ivuxolimab in advanced cancers. Clones were read by immunoSEQ multiplex PCR, and TCRdb kept only the in-frame ones, dropping some. Of about 53,000 clones listed, roughly 84% are singletons. Sequencing was performed on CD4+ or CD8+ T cells sorted from blood, taken in a trial of the OX40 agonist ivuxolimab. Receptors were obtained from an adult with an advanced solid tumor such as melanoma, head and neck, liver or kidney cancer. Each CDR3 is given with its conserved first and last residue. A D gene is named only where the DNA matches it firmly. For some rows the clone size is stated as once, few or many, or as a class when expanded; others skip it.

abundance | j_gene | v_gene | d_gene | CDR3nt | CDR3aa
NA | TRBJ2-7 | TRBV11-2 | NA | TGTGCCAGCAGCTTAGAGCGCGGGCCCTACGAGCAGTACTTC | CASSLERGPYEQYF
NA | TRBJ2-3 | TRBV5-4 | NA | TGTGCCAGCAGCTTGTTGGGGACAGATACGCAGTATTTT | CASSLLGTDTQYF
NA | TRBJ1-1 | TRBV6-5 | TRBD1 | TGTGCCAGCAGCCCGACAGGGGCCACTGAAGCTTTCTTT | CASSPTGATEAFF
NA | TRBJ2-7 | TRBV14 | NA | TGTGCCAGCAGCCAGATCGGGGTTAATTTCTACGAGCAGTACTTC | CASSQIGVNFYEQYF
NA | TRBJ1-2 | TRBV11-2 | NA | TGTGCCAGCAGCTTAGATCACGCCAGAACTAACTATGGCTACACCTTC | CASSLDHARTNYGYTF
NA | TRBJ1-6 | TRBV7-3 | NA | TGTGCCAGCAGCCTAATGGGGGCCTATAATTCACCCCTCCACTTT | CASSLMGAYNSPLHF
NA | TRBJ1-2 | TRBV5-1 | TRBD1 | TGCGCCAGCAGCTGGACAGGGGAAGGCTACACCTTC | CASSWTGEGYTF
NA | TRBJ2-3 | TRBV29-1 | NA | TGCAGCGTGGTGGAAGTTTCCGGGGATACGCAGTATTTT | CSVVEVSGDTQYF
NA | TRBJ1-3 | TRBV27 | NA | TGTGCCAGCAGTTTATGGCCAGGCTCTGGAAACACCATATATTTT | CASSLWPGSGNTIYF
once | TRBJ1-1 | TRBV6-5 | NA | TGTGCCAGCAGTTATGGTTCCATTAGTTTTAACACTGAAGCTTTCTTT | CASSYGSISFNTEAFF
NA | TRBJ2-5 | TRBV5-1 | TRBD1 | TGCGCCAGCAGCTTGGCCACAGGGGGCGGCGAGACCCAGTACTTC | CASSLATGGGETQYF
NA | TRBJ2-2 | TRBV27 | TRBD1 | TGTGCCAGCAGTTTACGACAGGGAAACACCGGGGAGCTGTTTTTT | CASSLRQGNTGELFF
NA | TRBJ1-2 | TRBV11-3 | NA | TGTGCCAGCAGCCCCCGTTTTTTTTTCTACTGTCACAACTATGGCTACACCTTC | CASSPRFFFYCHNYGYTF
NA | TRBJ2-1 | TRBV14 | TRBD2 | TGTGCCAGCAGCCACCTAACTAGCGGGTATTACAATGAGCAGTTCTTC | CASSHLTSGYYNEQFF
NA | TRBJ2-5 | TRBV11-3 | TRBD2 | TGTGCCAGTAGCTTAGAGAGCGGGAGGAGACGAGAGACCCAGTACTTC | CASSLESGRRRETQYF
NA | TRBJ2-2 | TRBV5-4 | NA | TGTGCCAGCAGTCCGAAGAACTCGGAGAAACACCGGGGAGCTGTTTTT | CASSPKNSEKHRGAVF
NA | TRBJ1-2 | TRBV5-6 | NA | TGTGCCAGCAGCTTGCAGGGTCTGGACTATGGCTACACCTTC | CASSLQGLDYGYTF
NA | TRBJ2-7 | TRBV6-1 | NA | TGTGCCAGCAGGCAAGGAGACAGGACCTGGTACTTC | CASRQGDRTWYF
once | TRBJ2-3 | TRBV7-3 | TRBD2 | TGTGCCAGCAGCTTTCGAGCGGGAGTTGGTGATACGCAGTATTTT | CASSFRAGVGDTQYF
NA | TRBJ2-7 | TRBV19 | NA | TGTGCCAGTAGTATAGCGACTCTTCGAGCCACCTACGAGCAGTACTTC | CASSIATLRATYEQYF
NA | TRBJ2-7 | TRBV6-5 | TRBD2 | TGTGCCAGCAGTTCCTCTAGCGGAGGCTCCTACGAGCAGTACTTC | CASSSSSGGSYEQYF
few | TRBJ2-2 | TRBV25-1 | NA | TGTGCCAGCAGTGAATATGGACACTACACCGGGGAGCTGTTTTTT | CASSEYGHYTGELFF
NA | TRBJ2-5 | TRBV15 | NA | TGTGCCACCAGCAGAGATAGGGAGGAGACCCAGTACTTC | CATSRDREETQYF
NA | TRBJ2-1 | TRBV15 | NA | TGTGCCACCAGCAGAGATCTCGTGGGATCCCCGCATGAGCAGTTCTTC | CATSRDLVGSPHEQFF
NA | TRBJ2-2 | TRBV29-1 | TRBD2 | TGCAGCGTTGAGACGGGACTAGCGGCGAACACCGGGGAGCTGTTTTTT | CSVETGLAANTGELFF
NA | TRBJ2-5 | TRBV25-1 | NA | TGTGCCAGCAGTGCCGCAGGGTGGGGGCAAGAGACCCAGTACTTC | CASSAAGWGQETQYF
once | TRBJ1-1 | TRBV5-1 | NA | TGCGCCAGCAGCCCAAGGCTCGGGGCTGAGACTGAAGCTTTCTTT | CASSPRLGAETEAFF
NA | TRBJ1-4 | TRBV19 | NA | TGTGCCAGTACCATGACAGGTGTTAGTGAAAAACTGTTTTTT | CASTMTGVSEKLFF
NA | TRBJ1-2 | TRBV5-1 | TRBD1 | TGCGCCAGCAGCTCCTACGGACAGGGAGACTATGGCTACACCTTC | CASSSYGQGDYGYTF
once | TRBJ2-2 | TRBV11-2 | NA | TGTGCCAGCAGCTTAACGCGCTTGAACACCGGGGAGCTGTTTTTT | CASSLTRLNTGELFF
NA | TRBJ2-3 | TRBV6-6 | NA | TGTGCCAGCAGTTACGCAGAACCGACAACAGATACGCAGTATTTT | CASSYAEPTTDTQYF
once | TRBJ2-1 | TRBV6-4 | NA | TGTGCCAGCAGTGACTCCCCAGGGCCCGTTGGAAATGAGCAGTTCTTC | CASSDSPGPVGNEQFF
few | TRBJ1-3 | TRBV7-2 | NA | TGTGCCAGCAGCTTAGTTGCAGGGCCAGGAAACACCATATATTTT | CASSLVAGPGNTIYF
NA | TRBJ1-1 | TRBV7-2 | TRBD1 | TGTGCCAGCAGCCTTTACGGGACAGTGAACACTGAAGCTTTCTTT | CASSLYGTVNTEAFF
NA | TRBJ1-4 | TRBV6-5 | NA | TGTGCCAGCAGTGAACGGGGGCACTATGAAAAACTGTTTTTT | CASSERGHYEKLFF
once | TRBJ2-5 | TRBV5-1 | TRBD2 | TGCGCCAGCAGCGGTGAGGGACTAGCGGGAGTTGAGACCCAGTACTTC | CASSGEGLAGVETQYF
once | TRBJ1-1 | TRBV29-1 | TRBD1 | TGCAGCGTTGCAGGGGGCGCCACTGAAGCTTTCTTT | CSVAGGATEAFF
NA | TRBJ2-5 | TRBV5-1 | TRBD1 | TGCGCCAGCAGCTTGGCCTCGTCAGGGGGCATAGAGACCCAGTACTTC | CASSLASSGGIETQYF
NA | TRBJ1-5 | TRBV4-2 | NA | TGTGCCAGCAGCCTAAAGGGGGGCGCAGATCAGCCCCAGCATTTT | CASSLKGGADQPQHF
NA | TRBJ2-1 | TRBV11-3 | TRBD2 | TGTGCCAGCAGCTTAGTAGCGGGAAACAATGAGCAGTTCTTC | CASSLVAGNNEQFF
NA | TRBJ1-2 | TRBV14 | TRBD1 | TGTGCCAGCAGCCCATTGTTAGGGGGCGCGGACTATGGCTACACCTTC | CASSPLLGGADYGYTF
NA | TRBJ2-5 | TRBV7-6 | NA | TGTGCCAGCAGCTCGTCCTTGGAGACCCAGTACTTC | CASSSSLETQYF
medium-sized | TRBJ1-5 | TRBV19 | NA | TGTGCCAGTAGGAACAGGGCTGGGAACAATCAGCCCCAGCATTTT | CASRNRAGNNQPQHF
NA | TRBJ1-1 | TRBV6-5 | TRBD1 | TGTGCCAGCAGTGACAGGGGGGTCACTGAAGCTTTCTTT | CASSDRGVTEAFF
NA | TRBJ2-5 | TRBV29-1 | TRBD1 | TGCAGCCTATCGGCTAGCAGGGGGGAGACCCAGTACTTC | CSLSASRGETQYF
NA | TRBJ2-2 | TRBV7-8 | NA | TGTGCCAGCAGCTTAACGGGGGACACCGGGGAGCTGTTTTTT | CASSLTGDTGELFF
NA | TRBJ2-7 | TRBV7-6 | TRBD1 | TGTGCCAGCAGCCAAGGGACAGGGGGTCCCTACGAGCAGTACTTC | CASSQGTGGPYEQYF
NA | TRBJ1-2 | TRBV20-1 | NA | TGCAGTGCCGTCCTTCGAGGTGGCTACACCTTC | CSAVLRGGYTF
NA | TRBJ2-5 | TRBV7-8 | NA | TGTGCCAGCAGCTTAGTTCGGGGCCCATTTACTCAAGAGACCCAGTACTTC | CASSLVRGPFTQETQYF
once | TRBJ2-1 | TRBV15 | TRBD2 | TGTGCCACCAGCAGATCAATAGCGGGAGTTAACAATGAGCAGTTCTTC | CATSRSIAGVNNEQFF
NA | TRBJ2-2 | TRBV4-1 | NA | TGCGCCAGCAGCCAAGCAGCAGCGAACACCGGGGAGCTGTTTTTT | CASSQAAANTGELFF
few | TRBJ1-2 | TRBV28 | NA | TGTGCCAGCAGTTTATCGCAGGGGTCCAACTATGGCTACACCTTC | CASSLSQGSNYGYTF
few | TRBJ1-4 | TRBV6-6 | NA | TGTGCCAGCTGGGGGGAAAAACTGTTTTTT | CASWGEKLFF
NA | TRBJ1-1 | TRBV6-6 | NA | TGTGCCAGCAGGTATACAGAGAACACTGAAGCTTTCTTT | CASRYTENTEAFF
NA | TRBJ2-2 | TRBV7-8 | NA | TGTGCCAGCAGCTTGAACACCGGGGCGGGTCGCCAGGAGGTCGGGGAGCTGTTTTTT | CASSLNTGAGRQEVGELFF